This T cell receptor (beta chain) originates from a study of CD8+ T cells in alopecia areata. Study-wide findings and caveats: Affected scalp, especially in alopecia totalis/universalis, had a higher clonality than normal scalp did. Normal skin's resident alphabeta T cells are also sequenced in scalp samples.

As to this clone: Its antigen is still unknown.

Extracted RNA was reverse transcribed into cDNA, the sequencing template. Data came from immunoSEQ multiplex PCR; TCRdb stores just in-frame clones and leaves some out. The data show 100,000 to 150,000 clones, around 50% seen once. Individuals with alopecia areata gave both lesional scalp punch biopsies and peripheral blood for collection. PBMCs yielded sorted CD4+ and CD8+ T cells. CDR1 SGDLS and CDR2 YYNGEE come from the germline V gene. Losses at the gene ends were 0 bases for V and 6 bases for J; bases not matched to a gene: 2. The CDR3 covers 13 residues. Material for sequencing was NKG2D-low CD8+ T cells sorted from blood. The chain employs TRBV9 and TRBJ2-7, with 8 bases fitting TRBD2. The source of this sequence is a human donor with alopecia areata. The CDR3 DNA is TGTGCCAGCAGCGTAGGGACTAGCAGCGAGCAGTACTTC. Its protein product is CASSVGTSSEQYF.